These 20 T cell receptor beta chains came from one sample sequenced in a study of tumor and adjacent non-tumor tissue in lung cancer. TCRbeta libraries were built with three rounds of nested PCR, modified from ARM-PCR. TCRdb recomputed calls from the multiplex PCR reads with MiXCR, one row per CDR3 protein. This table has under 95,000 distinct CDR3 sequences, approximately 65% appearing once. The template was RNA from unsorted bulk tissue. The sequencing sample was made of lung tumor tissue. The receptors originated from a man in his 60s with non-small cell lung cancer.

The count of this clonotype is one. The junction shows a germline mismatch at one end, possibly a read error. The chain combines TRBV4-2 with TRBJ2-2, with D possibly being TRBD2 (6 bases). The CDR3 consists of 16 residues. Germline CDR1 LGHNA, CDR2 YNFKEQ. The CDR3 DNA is TGTGTCAGCAGCCAGCACGCGGGGAGAAACACCGGGGAGTTGTTTTTT. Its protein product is CVSSQHAGRNTGELFF.

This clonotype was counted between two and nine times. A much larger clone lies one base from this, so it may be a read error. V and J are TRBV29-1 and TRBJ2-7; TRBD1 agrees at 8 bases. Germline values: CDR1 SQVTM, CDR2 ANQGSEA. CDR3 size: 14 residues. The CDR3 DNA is TGCAGCGCTGTAGGGACAGGCGAACCCTACGAGCAGCACTTC. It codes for CSAVGTGEPYEQHF.

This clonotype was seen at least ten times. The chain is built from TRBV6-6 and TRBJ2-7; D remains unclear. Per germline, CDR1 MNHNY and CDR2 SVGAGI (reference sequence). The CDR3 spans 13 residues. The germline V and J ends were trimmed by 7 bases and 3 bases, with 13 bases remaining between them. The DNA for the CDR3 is TGTGCCAGCATTCCAAGTGGCGGCTACGAGCAGTACTTC. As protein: CASIPSGGYEQYF.

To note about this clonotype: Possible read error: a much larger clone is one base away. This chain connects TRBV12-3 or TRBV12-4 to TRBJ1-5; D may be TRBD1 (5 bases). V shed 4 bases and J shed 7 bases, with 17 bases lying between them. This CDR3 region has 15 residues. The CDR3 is CASSSRIRAGQPQHF. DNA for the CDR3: TGTGCCAGCAGTTCCCGAATCAGGGCTGGACAGCCCCAGCATTTT.

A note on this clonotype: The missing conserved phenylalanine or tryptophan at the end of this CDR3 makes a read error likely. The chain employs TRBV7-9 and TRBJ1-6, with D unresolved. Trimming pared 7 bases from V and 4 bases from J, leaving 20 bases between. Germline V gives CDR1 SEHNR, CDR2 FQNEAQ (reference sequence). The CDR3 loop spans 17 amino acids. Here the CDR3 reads CASTPTRRSGYNSPLHS. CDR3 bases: TGTGCCAGCACTCCGACACGGAGGAGTGGGTATAATTCACCCCTCCACTCT.

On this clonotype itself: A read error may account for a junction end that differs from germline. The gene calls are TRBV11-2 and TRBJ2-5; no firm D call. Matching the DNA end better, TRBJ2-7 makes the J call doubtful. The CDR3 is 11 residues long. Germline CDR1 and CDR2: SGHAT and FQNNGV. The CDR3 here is CGSSWSYEQYF. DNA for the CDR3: TGTGGCAGCAGCTGGTCCTACGAGCAGTACTTC.

CDR3 in DNA: TGCAGCGTCGAGTCGGGGCTGGCCTATGGCTACACCTTC. It specifies CSVESGLAYGYTF. The gene calls are TRBV29-1 and TRBJ1-2; D perhaps matches TRBD1 (5 bases). The V end was cut by 6 bases, the J end by 4 bases, with 15 bases between. The germline CDR1 and CDR2 sequences are SQVTM and ANQGSEA. The length of the CDR3 is 13 residues.

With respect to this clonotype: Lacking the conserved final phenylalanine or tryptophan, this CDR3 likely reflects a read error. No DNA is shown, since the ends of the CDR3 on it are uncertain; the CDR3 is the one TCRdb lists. The CDR3 sequence is CASSQGRGQLYGYMS. The chain couples TRBV14 to TRBJ1-2; TRBD1 is the table's D call, not checked against the DNA. Looked up from germline, CDR1 is SGHDN and CDR2 is FVKESK. Inclusive of both ends, the CDR3 amounts to 15 amino acids.

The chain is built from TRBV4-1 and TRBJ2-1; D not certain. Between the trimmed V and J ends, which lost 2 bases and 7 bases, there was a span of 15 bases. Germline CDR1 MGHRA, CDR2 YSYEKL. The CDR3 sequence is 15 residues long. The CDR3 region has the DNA TGCGCCAGCAGCCAATGGAGTGAATATGCAAATGAGCAGTTCTTC. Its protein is CASSQWSEYANEQFF.

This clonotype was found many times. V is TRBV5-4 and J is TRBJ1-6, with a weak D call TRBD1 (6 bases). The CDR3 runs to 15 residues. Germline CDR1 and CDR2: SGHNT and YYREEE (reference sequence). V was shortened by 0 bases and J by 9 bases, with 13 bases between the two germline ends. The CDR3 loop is CASSLAGGGSSPLHF. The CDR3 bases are TGTGCCAGCAGCTTGGCCGGCGGGGGCTCTTCACCCCTCCACTTT.

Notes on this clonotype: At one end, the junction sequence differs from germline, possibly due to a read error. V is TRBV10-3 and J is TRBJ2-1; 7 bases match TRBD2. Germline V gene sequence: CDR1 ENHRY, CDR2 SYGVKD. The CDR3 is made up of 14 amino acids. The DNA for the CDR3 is TGTGCCAACAGTGTAGGGAGGGGTTACAATGAGCAGTTCTTC. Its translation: CANSVGRGYNEQFF.

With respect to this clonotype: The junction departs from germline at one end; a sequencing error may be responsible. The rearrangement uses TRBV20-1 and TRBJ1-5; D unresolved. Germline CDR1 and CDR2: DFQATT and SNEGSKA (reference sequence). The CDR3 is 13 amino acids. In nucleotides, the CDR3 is TGCAGTGCTATCGTGGAGGGCAATCAGCTCCAGCATTTT. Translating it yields CSAIVEGNQLQHF.

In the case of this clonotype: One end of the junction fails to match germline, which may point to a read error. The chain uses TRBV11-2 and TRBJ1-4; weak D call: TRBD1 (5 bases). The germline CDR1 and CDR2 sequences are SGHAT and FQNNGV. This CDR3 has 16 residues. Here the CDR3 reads CSSSSGGGIINEKLFF. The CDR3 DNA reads TGTTCCAGCAGCTCGGGGGGAGGAATAATTAATGAAAAACTGTTTTTT. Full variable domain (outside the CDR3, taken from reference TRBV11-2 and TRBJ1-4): EAGVAQSPRYKIIEKRQSVAFWCNPISGHATLYWYQQILGQGPKLLIQFQNNGVVDDSQLPKDRFSAERLKGVDSTLKIQPAKLEDSAVYLCSSSSGGGIINEKLFFGSGTQLSVL.

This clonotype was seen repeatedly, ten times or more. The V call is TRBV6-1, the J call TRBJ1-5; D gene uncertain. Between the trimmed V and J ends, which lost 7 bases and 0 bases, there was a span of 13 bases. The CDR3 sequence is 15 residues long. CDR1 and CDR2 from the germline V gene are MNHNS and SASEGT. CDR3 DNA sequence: TGTGCCAGCACTTACGGCCTCTATAGCAATCAGCCCCAGCATTTT. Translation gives CASTYGLYSNQPQHF.

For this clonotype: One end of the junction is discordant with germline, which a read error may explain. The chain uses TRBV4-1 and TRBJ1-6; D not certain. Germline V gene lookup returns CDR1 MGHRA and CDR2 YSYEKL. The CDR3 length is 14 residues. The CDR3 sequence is CASSQVSGGSPFHF. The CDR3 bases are TGCGCTAGTAGCCAAGTTTCAGGCGGGTCACCCTTCCACTTT.

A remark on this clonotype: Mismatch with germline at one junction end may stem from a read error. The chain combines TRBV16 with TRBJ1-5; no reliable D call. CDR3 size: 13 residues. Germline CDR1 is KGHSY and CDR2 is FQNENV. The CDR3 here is CASTRHGGQHQHF. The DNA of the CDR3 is TGTGCCAGCACCCGACATGGCGGTCAGCACCAGCATTTT. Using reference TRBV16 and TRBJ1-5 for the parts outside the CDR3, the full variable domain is GEEVAQTPKHLVRGEGQKAKLYCAPIKGHSYVFWYQQVLKNEFKFLISFQNENVFDETGMPKERFSAKCLPNSPCSLEIQATKLEDSAVYFCASTRHGGQHQHFGDGTRLSIL.

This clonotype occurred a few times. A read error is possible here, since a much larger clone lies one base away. CDR3 sequence: CASSSMNTEAFF. The CDR3 DNA reads TGTGCCAGTAGTTCGATGAACACTGAAGCTTTCTTT. The V gene is TRBV6-1, the J gene TRBJ1-1; D not certain. The CDR3 sequence is 12 residues long. Per the germline V gene, CDR1 is MNHNS and CDR2 is SASEGT. Between the trimmed V and J ends, which lost 9 bases and 0 bases, there was a span of 8 bases.

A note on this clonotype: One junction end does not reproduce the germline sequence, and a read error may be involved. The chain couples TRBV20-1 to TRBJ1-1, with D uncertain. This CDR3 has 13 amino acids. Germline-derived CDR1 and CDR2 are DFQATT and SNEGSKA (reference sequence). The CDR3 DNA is TGCAGTGCTAGAGGTCGGCAGAACATTGAAGCTTTCTTT. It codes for CSARGRQNIEAFF.

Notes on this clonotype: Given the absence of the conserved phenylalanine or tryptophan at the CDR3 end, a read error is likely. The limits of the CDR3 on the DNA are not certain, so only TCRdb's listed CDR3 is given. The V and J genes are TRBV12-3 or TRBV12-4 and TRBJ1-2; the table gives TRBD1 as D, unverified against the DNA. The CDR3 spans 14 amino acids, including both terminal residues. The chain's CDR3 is CASSFGQGAVGYTL.

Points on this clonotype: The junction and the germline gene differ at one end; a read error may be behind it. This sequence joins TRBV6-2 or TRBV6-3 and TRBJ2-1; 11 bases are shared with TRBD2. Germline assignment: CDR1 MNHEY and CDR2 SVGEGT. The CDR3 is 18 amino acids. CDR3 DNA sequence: TGTGCCAGCAGTTATGAGGCTAGCGGGAGGATCATCTACAATGAGCAATTCTTC. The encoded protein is CASSYEASGRIIYNEQFF.